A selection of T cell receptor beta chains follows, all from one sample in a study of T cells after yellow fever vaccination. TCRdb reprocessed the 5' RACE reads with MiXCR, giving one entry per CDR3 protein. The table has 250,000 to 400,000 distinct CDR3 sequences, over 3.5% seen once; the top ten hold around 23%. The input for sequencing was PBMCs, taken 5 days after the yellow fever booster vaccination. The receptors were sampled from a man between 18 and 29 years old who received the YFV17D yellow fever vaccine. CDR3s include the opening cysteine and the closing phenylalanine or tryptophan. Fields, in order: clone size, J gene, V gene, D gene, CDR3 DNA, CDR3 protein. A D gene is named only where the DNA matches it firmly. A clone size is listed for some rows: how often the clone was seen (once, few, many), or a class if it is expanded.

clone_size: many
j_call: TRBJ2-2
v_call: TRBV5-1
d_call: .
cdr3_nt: TGCGCCAGCAGCTTCCAAGGGCCCACCGGGGAGCTGTTTTTT
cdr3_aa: CASSFQGPTGELFF

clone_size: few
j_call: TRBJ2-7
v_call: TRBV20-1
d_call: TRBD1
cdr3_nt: TGCAGTGCCAGACCCCAGGGACAGGGGAGCCACGAGCAGTACTTC
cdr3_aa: CSARPQGQGSHEQYF

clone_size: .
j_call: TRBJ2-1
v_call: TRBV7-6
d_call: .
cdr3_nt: TGTGCCAGCAGCTTACTGCAGGGGAGCTCCTACAATGAGCAGTTCTTC
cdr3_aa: CASSLLQGSSYNEQFF

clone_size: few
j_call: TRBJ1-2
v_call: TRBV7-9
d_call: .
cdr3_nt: TGTGCCAGCAGTCGCCGGGATGGCTACACCTTC
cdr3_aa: CASSRRDGYTF

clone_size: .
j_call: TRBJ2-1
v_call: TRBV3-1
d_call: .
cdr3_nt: TGTGCCAGCAGCCATGTTGGAAGGGTGGTTGAGCAGTTCTTC
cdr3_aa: CASSHVGRVVEQFF

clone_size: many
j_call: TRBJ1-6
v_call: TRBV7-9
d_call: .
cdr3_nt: TGTGCCAGCAGCTTTGGAGGGGAGGGAAATTCACCCCTCCACTTT
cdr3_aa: CASSFGGEGNSPLHF

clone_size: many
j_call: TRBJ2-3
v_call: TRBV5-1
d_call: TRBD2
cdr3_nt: TGCGCCAGCAGCTTGGCTACTAGCGGGGGAACAGATACGCAGTATTTT
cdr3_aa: CASSLATSGGTDTQYF

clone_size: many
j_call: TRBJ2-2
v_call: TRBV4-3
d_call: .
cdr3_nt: TGCGCCAGCAGCCAAGATCTTGCGCGGGGTGGGACCGGGGAGCTGTTTTTT
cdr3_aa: CASSQDLARGGTGELFF

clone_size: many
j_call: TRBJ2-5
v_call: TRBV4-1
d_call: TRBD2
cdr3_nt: TGCGCCAGCAGCCAAGTGGCGGGGGGTGGCGAAGAGACCCAGTACTTC
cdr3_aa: CASSQVAGGGEETQYF

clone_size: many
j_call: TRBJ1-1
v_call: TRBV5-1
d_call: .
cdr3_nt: TGTGCCAGCAGCCTAGGGAGGGACACTGAAGCTTTCTTT
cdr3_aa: CASSLGRDTEAFF

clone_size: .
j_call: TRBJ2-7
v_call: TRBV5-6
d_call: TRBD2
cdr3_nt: TGTGCCAGCAGCGTGGCGGGGGGGTTGGCACAAACCTTCTACGAGCAGTACTTC
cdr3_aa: CASSVAGGLAQTFYEQYF

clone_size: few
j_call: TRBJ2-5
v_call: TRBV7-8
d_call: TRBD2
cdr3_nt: TGTGCCAGCAGCCTAAGAAGGACTAGCGGGGGACAAGAGACCCAGTACTTC
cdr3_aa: CASSLRRTSGGQETQYF

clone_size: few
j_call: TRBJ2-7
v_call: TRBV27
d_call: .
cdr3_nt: TGTGCCAGCAGCCCAGGAGGGGTCCCAGCCTACGAGCAGTACTTC
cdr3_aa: CASSPGGVPAYEQYF

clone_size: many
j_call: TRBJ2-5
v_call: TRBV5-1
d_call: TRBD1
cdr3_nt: TGCGCCAGCAGCTCCGGACAGGGGGAAGAGACCCAGTACTTC
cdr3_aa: CASSSGQGEETQYF

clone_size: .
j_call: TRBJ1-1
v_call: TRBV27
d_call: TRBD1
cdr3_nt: TGTGCCAGCAGTCCATTACAGGGGACAAACACTGAAGCTTTCTTT
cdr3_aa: CASSPLQGTNTEAFF

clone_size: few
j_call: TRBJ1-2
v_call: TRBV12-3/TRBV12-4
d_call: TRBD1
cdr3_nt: TGTGCCAGCAGCCCCTCCCCCAGGGGGTCTAACTATGGCTACACCTTC
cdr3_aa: CASSPSPRGSNYGYTF

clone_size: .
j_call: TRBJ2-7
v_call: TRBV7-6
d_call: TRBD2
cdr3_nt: TGTGCCAGCAGCTTACTTAGCGGGGGAGTGAGTGAGCAGTACTTC
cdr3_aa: CASSLLSGGVSEQYF

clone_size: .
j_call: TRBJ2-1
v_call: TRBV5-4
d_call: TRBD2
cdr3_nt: TGTGCCAGCAGCGCAGCGGGGGGAGTCTACAATGAGCAGTTCTTC
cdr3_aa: CASSAAGGVYNEQFF

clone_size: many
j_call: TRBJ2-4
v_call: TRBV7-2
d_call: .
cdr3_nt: TGTGCCAGCAGCTTAGGGTCAATAGCCAAAAACATTCAGTACTTC
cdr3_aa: CASSLGSIAKNIQYF

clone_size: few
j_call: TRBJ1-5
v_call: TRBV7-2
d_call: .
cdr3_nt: TGTGCCAGCAGCTTACATGGAGGGGATCAGCCCCAGCATTTT
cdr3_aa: CASSLHGGDQPQHF

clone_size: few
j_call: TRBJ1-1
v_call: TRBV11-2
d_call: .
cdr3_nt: TGTGCCAGCAGCTTCCTGCCTCGGTTCACTGAAGCTTTCTTT
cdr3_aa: CASSFLPRFTEAFF

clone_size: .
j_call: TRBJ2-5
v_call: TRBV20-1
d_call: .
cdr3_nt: TGCAGTGCTAGGGTAGCCGAAACGGAAGAGACCCAGTACTTC
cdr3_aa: CSARVAETEETQYF

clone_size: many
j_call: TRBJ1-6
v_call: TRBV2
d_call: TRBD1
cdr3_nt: TGTGCCAGCAGGCCAACCGGGACAGGGGGTTCACCCCTCCACTTT
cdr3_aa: CASRPTGTGGSPLHF

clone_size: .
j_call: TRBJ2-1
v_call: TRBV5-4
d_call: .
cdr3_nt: TGTGCCAGCAGCTGGGGGTACAATGAGCAGTTCTTC
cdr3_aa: CASSWGYNEQFF

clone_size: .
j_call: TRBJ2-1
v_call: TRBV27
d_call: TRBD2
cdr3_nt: TGTGCCAGCAGTACGCGGACTAGCGGGGCCCTCGGGCAGTTCTTC
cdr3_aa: CASSTRTSGALGQFF

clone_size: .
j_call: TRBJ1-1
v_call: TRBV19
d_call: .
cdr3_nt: TGTGCCAGTAGTTTCCATGACAGGAAGACTGAAGCTTTCTTT
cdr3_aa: CASSFHDRKTEAFF

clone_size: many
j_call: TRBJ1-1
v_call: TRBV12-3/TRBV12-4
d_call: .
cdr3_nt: TGTGCCAGCAGTTTTTCGGCAGGTTATACAGCTTTCTTT
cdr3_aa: CASSFSAGYTAFF

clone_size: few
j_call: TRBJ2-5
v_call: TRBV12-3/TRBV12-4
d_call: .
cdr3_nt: TGTGCCAGCACCAAGTTAGGAGAGACCCAGTACTTC
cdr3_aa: CASTKLGETQYF

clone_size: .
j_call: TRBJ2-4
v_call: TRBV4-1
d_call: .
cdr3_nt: TGCGCCAGCAGCCAAGTATTTGACAGACTAGCCAAAAACATTCAGTACTTC
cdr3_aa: CASSQVFDRLAKNIQYF

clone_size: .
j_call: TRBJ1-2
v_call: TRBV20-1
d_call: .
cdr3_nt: TGCAGTGCCCCAATGAAGGAGAACTATGGCTACACCTTC
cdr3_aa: CSAPMKENYGYTF

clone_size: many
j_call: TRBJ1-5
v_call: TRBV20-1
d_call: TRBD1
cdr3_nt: TGCAGTGCTGAACAGGGGGCAGGGAGCAATCAGCCCCAGCATTTT
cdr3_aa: CSAEQGAGSNQPQHF

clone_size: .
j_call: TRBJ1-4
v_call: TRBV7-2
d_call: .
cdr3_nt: TGTGCCAGCAGCTTAATTTCCCCTGCGGGCGAAAAACTGTTTTTT
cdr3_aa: CASSLISPAGEKLFF

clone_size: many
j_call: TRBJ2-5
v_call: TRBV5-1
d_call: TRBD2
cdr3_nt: TGCGCCAGCAGCTTCACTAGCGGGGAGACCCAGTACTTC
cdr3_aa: CASSFTSGETQYF

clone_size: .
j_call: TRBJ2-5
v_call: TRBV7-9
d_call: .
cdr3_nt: TGTGCCAGCAGCTTTCGAGGACCTTCGCAGGGCCTGGAGGAGACCCAGTACTTC
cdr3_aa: CASSFRGPSQGLEETQYF

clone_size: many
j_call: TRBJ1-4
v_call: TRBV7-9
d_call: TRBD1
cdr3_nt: TGTGCCAGCAGCCTCTCCAGGGGGCTCTCGACTAATGAAAAACTGTTTTTT
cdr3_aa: CASSLSRGLSTNEKLFF

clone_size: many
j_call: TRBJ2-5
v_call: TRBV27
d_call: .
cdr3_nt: TGTGCCAGCAGTTTCAGCAGGGGAGGGGTAGAGACCCAGTACTTC
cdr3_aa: CASSFSRGGVETQYF

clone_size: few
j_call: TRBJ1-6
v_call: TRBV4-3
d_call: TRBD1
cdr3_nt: TGCGCCAGCAGCCCAGGGGGGGTTCGGAATTCACCCCTCCACTTT
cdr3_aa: CASSPGGVRNSPLHF

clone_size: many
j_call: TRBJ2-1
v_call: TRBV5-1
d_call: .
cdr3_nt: TGCGCCAGCAGCAGACAGGTCGACAATGAGCAGTTCTTC
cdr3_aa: CASSRQVDNEQFF

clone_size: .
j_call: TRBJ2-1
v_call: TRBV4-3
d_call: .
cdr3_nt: TGCGCCAGCAGCCAAACGGGGGTAGGCAATGAGCAGTTCTTC
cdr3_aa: CASSQTGVGNEQFF

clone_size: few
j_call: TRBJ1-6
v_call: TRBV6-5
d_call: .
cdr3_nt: TGTGCCAGCAGTTACAGCCGACGGGGACCGAATTCACCCCTCCACTTT
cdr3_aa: CASSYSRRGPNSPLHF

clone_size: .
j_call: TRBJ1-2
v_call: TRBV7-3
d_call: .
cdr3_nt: TGTGCCAGCAGCCTCGTGGCTGGGATTGATCATGGCTACACCTTC
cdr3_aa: CASSLVAGIDHGYTF

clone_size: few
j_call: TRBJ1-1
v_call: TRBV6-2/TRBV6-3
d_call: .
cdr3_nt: TGTGCCAGCAACCGAGACGGGGCGGTGACCCGTCGGGTGAACACTGAAGCTTTCTTT
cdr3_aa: CASNRDGAVTRRVNTEAFF